The source of this T cell receptor (beta chain) is a study of shared clonotypes between healthy human individuals. CDR3 length: 15 residues. Sequencing used immunoSEQ multiplex PCR; TCRdb keeps in-frame clones, though not all of them. Of 2 million to 2.5 million clones in the sample, around 92% are singletons; the top ten hold about 0.41%. The sequence derives from a man younger than 35 in good health. Some clones in this sample may be carry-over from other donors' samples. The chain uses TRBV21-1 and TRBJ2-2; whether TRBD2, the table's D call, matches the DNA was not checked. TRBV21-1 is labeled a pseudogene. Sequencing used naive CD4+ T cells from PBMCs. Described subset: CD45RA+ positively selected. The CDR3 DNA sequence: TGTGCCAGCACGTTGAGGGTAAGTCAGCCCGGGGAGCTGTTTTTT. It translates to CASTLRVSQPGELFF.